This paragraph covers one T cell receptor beta chain sequence. One entry per CDR3 protein results from TCRdb running MiXCR on the 5' RACE reads. The sample records about 50,000 distinct CDR3 sequences, under 20% being singletons. J was trimmed by 6 bases and V by 0 bases; bases with no gene match: 9. Germline loops: CDR1 MNHEY, CDR2 SVGEGT. This CDR3 contains 17 residues. This receptor was identified in a female donor with breast cancer. The rearrangement uses TRBV6-2 or TRBV6-3 and TRBJ2-1; 9 positions agree with TRBD2. The sequencing sample was made of naive CD4+ T cells sorted from blood. Subset specified: naive CD4+ T cells, CD4+CD45RA+CD25-. The DNA for the CDR3 is TGTGCCAGCAGTTACTCCCTACTAGCGGGCCGGACCAATGAGCAGTTCTTC. As protein: CASSYSLLAGRTNEQFF.